This entry describes one T cell receptor (beta chain). A clone one base away is much larger, so this may be a read error. This record belongs to a study of tumor-infiltrating lymphocytes in primary liver carcinoma. For the study at large: Participating patients were men and women between 30 and 69 years old.

Starting material of roughly 0.45 ug total RNA yielded TCR beta cDNA via a constant-region primer. Libraries for TCR beta were built through three nested multiplex PCR rounds, which together made up a slightly modified ARM-PCR procedure. Forward primers for TRBV1-TRBV30 and a C-beta reverse primer served the first two PCR rounds, at about 10 cycles each. Using its own MiXCR run on the multiplex PCR reads, TCRdb lists one record per CDR3 protein. The sample gives about 310,000 distinct CDR3 sequences, 65% of which show up once; approximately 9.4% is in the top ten. Unsorted whole blood supplied the blood RNA, and germline DNA was isolated too. V gave up 8 bases and J gave up 5 bases; unmatched junction bases: 8. CDR3 length: 14 residues. Germline loops: CDR1 MNHEY, CDR2 SVGAGI.

Sequenced: peripheral blood. The TCR originated in a middle-aged man with primary liver carcinoma and hepatitis B virus infection. V gene TRBV6-5 combines with J gene TRBJ2-2; 7 nucleotides line up with TRBD2. CDR3 DNA sequence: TGTGCCAGCCCCCAGTGGGGGGGGACCGGGGAGCTGTTTTTT. It yields the protein CASPQWGGTGELFF.